The present TCR beta chain was sequenced within a study of regulatory T cells in long-lasting Graves disease. V was pared by 0 bases and J by 6 bases, with 6 bases of the junction left unmatched. The CDR3 length is 16 residues. Germline assignment: CDR1 MRHNA and CDR2 SNTAGT. HTBI primers from iRepertoire and Arm-PCR of CDR3 regions yielded the TCR beta libraries. A single record per CDR3 protein comes from TCRdb applying MiXCR to the multiplex PCR reads. The sample carries around 460,000 distinct CDR3 sequences, 20% to 25% recorded once. Many counts were recorded for this clonotype. Time point reported: persistent/refractory GD, antithyroid drugs over 5 years with positive TRAb. With RNA extracted from PBMCs as input, the TCR library was made.

This sequence joins TRBV6-4 and TRBJ2-2, with 8 bases fitting TRBD2. This TCR derives from a female donor with Graves disease. The source was peripheral blood mononuclear cells (PBMCs), collected when the disease was refractory, from a patient treated with antithyroid drugs. CDR3 loop: CASSDSITSGPGELFF. CDR3 DNA sequence: TGTGCCAGCAGTGACTCGATCACTAGCGGCCCCGGGGAGCTGTTTTTT.